This TCR beta chain originates from a study of early T cells in non-severe SARS-CoV-2 infection. In the study overall: Whole-blood bulk RNA, unsorted, was sequenced, and chains were unpaired.

Of note for this clonotype: The antigen remains unidentified.

The library protocol tagged individual cDNA molecules with unique molecular identifiers. TCRdb redid the calling of the 5' RACE reads with MiXCR, one entry per CDR3 protein. The table has 70,000 to 85,000 distinct CDR3 sequences, approximately 13% seen once. V gave up 6 bases and J gave up 0 bases, with 15 bases separating them. The CDR3 extends over 15 amino acids. Study-level findings and limits: Database matching using VDJdb favored anti-spike CD8 responses, with private and CD4 specificities left missing.

Specimen: whole blood. This receptor was obtained from an adult who was a healthcare worker with PCR-confirmed SARS-CoV-2 infection or an uninfected control (not recorded which). The rearrangement links TRBV12-3 or TRBV12-4 to TRBJ2-7; D not resolved. In nucleotides, the CDR3 is TGTGCCAGCAGGGCTCTCCTATCAAGCTCCTACGAGCAGTACTTC. Translated: CASRALLSSSYEQYF.